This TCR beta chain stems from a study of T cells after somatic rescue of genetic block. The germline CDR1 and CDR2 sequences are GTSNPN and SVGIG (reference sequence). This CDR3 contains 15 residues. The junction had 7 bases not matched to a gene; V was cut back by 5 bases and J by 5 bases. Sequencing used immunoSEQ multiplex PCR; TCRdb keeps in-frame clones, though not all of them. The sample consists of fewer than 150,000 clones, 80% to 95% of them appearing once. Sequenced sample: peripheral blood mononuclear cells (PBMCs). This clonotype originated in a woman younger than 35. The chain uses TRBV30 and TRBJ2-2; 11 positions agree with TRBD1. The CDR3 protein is CAWGPGTGGTGELFF. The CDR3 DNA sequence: TGTGCCTGGGGTCCCGGGACAGGGGGAACCGGGGAGCTGTTTTTT.